This entry lists 29 T cell receptor beta chains sequenced from one sample in a study of shared clonotypes between healthy human individuals. The protocol was immunoSEQ multiplex PCR, while the TCRdb copy is restricted to in-frame clones and leaves out a portion. The sample comprises about 2.4 million clones, around 90% of which are singletons, and roughly 0.15% rests with the top ten. The sample consisted of naive CD4+ T cells sorted from blood. Documented subset: CD45RA+ positively selected. These TCRs come from a young man in good health.

V usage is TRBV2 and J usage is TRBJ2-2, with 9 bases aligning to TRBD1. Germline values: CDR1 SNHLY, CDR2 FYNNEI. The V and J ends lost 6 bases and 4 bases, in that order; junction bases with no gene match: 6. This CDR3 region has 15 residues. This CDR3 reads CASRRQGVFTGELFF. In nucleotides, the CDR3 is TGTGCCAGCAGACGACAGGGGGTATTCACCGGGGAGCTGTTTTTT.

The CDR3 DNA sequence: TGTGCCAGCAGCCGGTTAGGTAGCGGGGCCGGATACACAGATACGCAGTATTTT. This sequence encodes CASSRLGSGAGYTDTQYF. The chain couples TRBV5-4 to TRBJ2-3, with 8 bases lining up with TRBD2. CDR1 and CDR2 from the germline V gene are SGHNT and YYREEE (reference sequence). The CDR3 has 18 amino acids. The J segment lost 2 bases and the V segment lost 4 bases, leaving 15 bases of the junction unmatched.

In the case of this clone: At one of its ends the junction is not consistent with the germline gene, which may arise from a read error. V and J are TRBV7-9 and TRBJ1-6, with D possibly being TRBD1 (6 bases). CDR1 and CDR2 (germline): SEHNR, FQNEAQ (reference sequence). CDR3 length equals 15 residues. The chain's CDR3 is CAGSRWTEDNSPLHF. DNA of the CDR3: TGTGCCGGCAGCCGATGGACAGAGGATAATTCACCCCTCCACTTT.

The chain couples TRBV5-4 to TRBJ1-2, with TRBD1 as a possible D gene (6 bases). This CDR3 is 16 amino acids long. Germline lookup yields CDR1 SGHNT and CDR2 YYREEE (reference sequence). The V gene lost 0 bases and the J gene lost 8 bases, with 20 bases spanning the gap. For the CDR3, the DNA is TGTGCCAGCAGCTTGGCGGTATCCCTCGGGGGCCAAGGCTACACCTTC. Residues: CASSLAVSLGGQGYTF.

This sequence joins TRBV28 and TRBJ2-1; TRBD2 matches 12 bases. The V gene's germline CDR1 is MDHEN and CDR2 SYDVKM. The CDR3 is made up of 16 amino acids. Losses at the gene ends were 7 bases for V and 0 bases for J; bases not matched to a gene: 4. CDR3 loop: CASNLAGGSSYNEQFF. The CDR3 DNA sequence: TGTGCCAGCAATCTAGCGGGGGGGAGCTCCTACAATGAGCAGTTCTTC.

This clone occurred once. The J gene is TRBJ1-2, the V gene TRBV5-3; TRBD1 matches 7 bases. TRBV5-3 falls under the ORF class, with uncertain function. The CDR3 totals 18 residues. V was pared by 4 bases and J by 1 base, with 16 bases of the junction left unmatched. CDR3 bases: TGTGCCAGAAGCCCACGAATCGGGACAGATTTTTTTAACTATGGCTACACCTTC. This translates into CARSPRIGTDFFNYGYTF.

The chain couples TRBV7-6 to TRBJ1-4; D not certain. The CDR3 loop spans 12 amino acids. V was clipped by 5 bases and J by 8 bases, with 9 bases between them. Germline V CDR1 and CDR2: SGHVS, FNYEAQ. The CDR3 protein is CASSGMTEKLFF. The DNA of the CDR3 is TGTGCCAGCAGCGGAATGACCGAAAAACTGTTTTTT.

The chain links TRBV5-6 to TRBJ1-5; 11 bases fit TRBD1. Germline CDR1 SGHDT, CDR2 YYEEEE. V dropped 3 bases and J dropped 5; count of bases not matched to a gene: 7. The CDR3 spans 16 residues. CDR3 sequence reads: CASSYRRTGGDQPQHF. The CDR3 DNA sequence: TGTGCCAGCAGCTACCGCAGGACAGGGGGCGATCAGCCCCAGCATTTT.

V and J are TRBV6-1 and TRBJ1-5; 8 bases match TRBD1. Germline V gene lookup returns CDR1 MNHNS and CDR2 SASEGT. Losses at the gene ends were 0 bases for V and 1 base for J; bases not matched to a gene: 8. This CDR3 is built from 18 residues. DNA of the CDR3: TGTGCCAGCAGTGAAGCCGTTTACTGGGACAGGAGCAATCAGCCCCAGCATTTT. Its protein is CASSEAVYWDRSNQPQHF.

The rearrangement links TRBV2 to TRBJ2-7; TRBD1 might be the D (6 bases). V was pared by 6 bases and J by 0 bases, with 12 bases between. In germline, CDR1 is SNHLY, CDR2 FYNNEI. This CDR3 contains 14 residues. CDR3 sequence (DNA): TGTGCCAGCAGGACCTACAGGGCCTCCTACGAGCAGTACTTC. It translates to CASRTYRASYEQYF.

This clone was observed a few times. The rearrangement links TRBV6-5 to TRBJ1-1, with D hard to call. The CDR3 is 11 amino acids. The germline V and J ends were trimmed by 2 bases and 6 bases, with 4 bases remaining between them. Germline V gene data show CDR1 as MNHEY and CDR2 as SVGAGI. The CDR3 sequence: CASSYGSEAFF. The DNA for the CDR3 is TGTGCCAGCAGTTACGGTTCTGAAGCTTTCTTT.

The J gene is TRBJ2-7, the V gene TRBV2; 9 nucleotides align to TRBD1. V gave up 6 bases and J gave up 2 bases; unmatched junction bases: 8. This CDR3 spans 15 amino acids. Germline V gene lookup returns CDR1 SNHLY and CDR2 FYNNEI. For the CDR3, the DNA is TGTGCCAGCAGCCGATACCGACAGGGGGCCTACGAGCAGTACTTC. Protein: CASSRYRQGAYEQYF.

The gene calls are TRBV6-6 and TRBJ2-3; 14 bases fit TRBD2. The CDR3 spans 16 residues. V lost 6 bases to trimming and J lost 9 bases; unmatched junction nucleotides: 11. The germline CDR1 and CDR2 sequences are MNHNY and SVGAGI (reference sequence). CDR3 amino acids: CASRPGLAGVERTQYF. The CDR3 nucleotides read TGTGCCAGCAGACCGGGACTAGCGGGAGTCGAGCGGACGCAGTATTTT.

The chain employs TRBV10-1 and TRBJ2-7, with a tentative D call TRBD1 (6 bases). Germline CDR1 reads WNHNN; CDR2 reads SYGVQD (reference sequence). V gave up 7 bases and J gave up 1 base, with 11 bases separating them. The CDR3 length is 13 residues. CDR3: CASTGGQSYEQYF. Here the CDR3 DNA reads TGCGCCAGCACCGGAGGACAGTCCTACGAGCAGTACTTC.

The CDR3 bases are TGTGCCAGCAGTTACTTCGGGAACACTGAAGCTTTCTTT. Amino acid sequence: CASSYFGNTEAFF. The chain couples TRBV6-5 to TRBJ1-1; no clear D. CDR1 and CDR2 (germline): MNHEY, SVGAGI. V dropped 1 base and J dropped 1 base, with 4 bases sitting between them. The CDR3 spans 13 residues.

The V and J genes are TRBV29-1 and TRBJ1-1; D unresolved. Per germline, CDR1 SQVTM and CDR2 ANQGSEA. This CDR3 region has 11 residues. V dropped 4 bases and J dropped 1 base, with 4 bases sitting between them. CDR3 coding DNA: TGCAGCGTTGTTTCGAACACTGAAGCTTTCTTT. Translation: CSVVSNTEAFF.

CDR3 sequence reads: CASRGTSGITETQYF. In nucleotides, the CDR3 is TGTGCCAGCAGGGGGACTAGCGGGATTACGGAGACCCAGTACTTC. This chain connects TRBV2 to TRBJ2-5; 13 bases agree with TRBD2. Germline CDR1 and CDR2: SNHLY and FYNNEI. After removal of 6 bases from V and 5 bases from J, the junction contained 6 bases not matched to a gene. This CDR3 comprises 15 residues.

The count of this clone is one. V is TRBV6-1 and J is TRBJ2-3; tentatively, D is TRBD2 (6 bases). Germline CDR1 is MNHNS and CDR2 is SASEGT. The CDR3 is 12 residues long. CDR3 sequence reads: CAAGQRVDTQYF. DNA of the CDR3: TGTGCAGCGGGCCAGAGAGTCGATACGCAGTATTTT.

The chain employs TRBV18 and TRBJ2-7, with TRBD1 matching 8 bases. Germline V gives CDR1 KGHSH, CDR2 LQKENI. The CDR3 has 17 amino acids. Trimming removed 0 bases from V and 3 bases from J; junction bases left unmatched: 10. CDR3: CASSPPGQAQEGYEQYF. Here the CDR3 DNA reads TGTGCCAGCTCACCACCGGGACAGGCCCAGGAGGGCTACGAGCAGTACTTC. The variable domain in full, with the rest retrieved from reference TRBV18 and TRBJ2-7, is NAGVMQNPRHLVRRRGQEARLRCSPMKGHSHVYWYRQLPEEGLKFMVYLQKENIIDESGMPKERFSAEFPKEGPSILRIQQVVRGDSAAYFCASSPPGQAQEGYEQYFGPGTRLTVT.

The chain recombines TRBV9 with TRBJ2-1, with D perhaps TRBD1 (5 bases). The germline CDR1 and CDR2 sequences are SGDLS and YYNGEE. CDR3 length: 14 amino acids. Trimming removed 0 bases at V and 4 bases at J, with 8 bases between. The CDR3 sequence: CASSVEGAYNEQFF. The CDR3 DNA follows: TGTGCCAGCAGCGTAGAAGGGGCATACAATGAGCAGTTCTTC.

This chain joins TRBV28 and TRBJ2-3; TRBD1 is a possible D gene (6 bases). Trimming took off 3 bases at V and 0 bases at J, with 13 bases between the two ends. The CDR3 sequence is 16 residues long. Germline CDR1 reads MDHEN; CDR2 reads SYDVKM. As DNA, the CDR3 is TGTGCCAGCAGTTTTTCCTCGACAGGAAGCACAGATACGCAGTATTTT. Protein: CASSFSSTGSTDTQYF.

V usage is TRBV30 and J usage is TRBJ2-3; no firm D call. The germline V and J ends were trimmed by 5 bases and 7 bases, with 16 bases remaining between them. The germline V gene encodes CDR1 GTSNPN and CDR2 SVGIG (reference sequence). The CDR3 spans 13 residues. The CDR3 region is CAWESETRNTQYF. DNA of the CDR3: TGTGCCTGGGAGTCTGAAACGCGGAATACGCAGTATTTT.

The chain joins TRBV4-2 to TRBJ2-5, with D perhaps given as TRBD1 or TRBD2 (6 bases each). This CDR3 has 18 amino acids. CDR1 and CDR2 (germline): LGHNA, YNFKEQ. V lost 3 bases and J 1 base, leaving 21 bases between the germline ends. The chain's CDR3 is CASSQGGWRGQPQETQYF. Written as DNA, the CDR3 is TGTGCCAGCAGCCAGGGTGGTTGGCGGGGACAACCCCAAGAGACCCAGTACTTC.

The chain recombines TRBV5-1 with TRBJ2-3; the match to TRBD1 covers 10 bases. Trimming removed 4 bases from V and 4 bases from J; junction bases left unmatched: 3. The CDR3 runs 14 residues. Germline loops: CDR1 SGHRS, CDR2 YFSETQ. The CDR3 region is CASSGGQGADTQYF. The CDR3, as DNA: TGCGCCAGCAGCGGCGGACAGGGGGCAGATACGCAGTATTTT.

On this clone: The junction shows a germline mismatch at one end, possibly a read error. The chain employs TRBV7-7 and TRBJ2-5, with D maybe TRBD2 (5 bases). Germline V CDR1 and CDR2: SSHAT, FNYEAQ (reference sequence). This CDR3 contains 11 residues. This chain's CDR3 is CASSPGETQYF. The CDR3 DNA reads as TGTGCTAGCAGCCCGGGGGAGACCCAGTACTTC.

Details on this clone: Distinct nucleotide sequences in the sample also encode this CDR3. The chain links TRBV27 to TRBJ2-7; the D is unclear. The germline V gene has CDR1 MNHEY and CDR2 SMNVEV (reference sequence). The CDR3 loop spans 14 amino acids. V was pared by 6 bases and J by 2 bases, with 14 bases between. CDR3 protein: CASRAAAGAYEQYF. The CDR3 region has the DNA TGTGCCAGCAGAGCAGCAGCAGGAGCCTACGAGCAGTACTTC.

The V call is TRBV28, the J call TRBJ2-7; possible D gene TRBD2, 6 bases. CDR3 length equals 15 residues. V dropped 2 bases and J dropped 2 bases, with 13 bases sitting between them. Germline lookup yields CDR1 MDHEN and CDR2 SYDVKM. The CDR3 reads CASSLEGGAAYEQYF. CDR3 nucleotides: TGTGCCAGCAGTTTAGAGGGCGGGGCCGCCTACGAGCAGTACTTC.

The chain employs TRBV2 and TRBJ2-7; D is perhaps TRBD1 (6 bases). CDR1 and CDR2 from the germline V gene are SNHLY and FYNNEI. The V gene lost 5 bases and the J gene lost 2 bases, with 13 bases spanning the gap. This CDR3 contains 14 residues. The DNA for the CDR3 is TGTGCCAGCAGTCCCGGGACACCAACCTACGAGCAGTACTTC. Protein sequence: CASSPGTPTYEQYF. Filled out from reference TRBV2 and TRBJ2-7, the complete variable domain reads EPEVTQTPSHQVTQMGQEVILRCVPISNHLYFYWYRQILGQKVEFLVSFYNNEISEKSEIFDDQFSVERPDGSNFTLKIRSTKLEDSAMYFCASSPGTPTYEQYFGPGTRLTVT.

This clone was counted a single time. The chain employs TRBV7-2 and TRBJ1-2, with a tentative D call TRBD1 (5 bases). This CDR3 has 16 residues. Germline loops: CDR1 SGHTA, CDR2 FQGNSA. V lost 1 base to trimming and J lost 8 bases, with 20 bases between them. The CDR3 DNA reads TGTGCCAGCAGCTTAGGGGGGACGTACAGTTTGGGCGGCTACACCTTC. This translates into CASSLGGTYSLGGYTF.